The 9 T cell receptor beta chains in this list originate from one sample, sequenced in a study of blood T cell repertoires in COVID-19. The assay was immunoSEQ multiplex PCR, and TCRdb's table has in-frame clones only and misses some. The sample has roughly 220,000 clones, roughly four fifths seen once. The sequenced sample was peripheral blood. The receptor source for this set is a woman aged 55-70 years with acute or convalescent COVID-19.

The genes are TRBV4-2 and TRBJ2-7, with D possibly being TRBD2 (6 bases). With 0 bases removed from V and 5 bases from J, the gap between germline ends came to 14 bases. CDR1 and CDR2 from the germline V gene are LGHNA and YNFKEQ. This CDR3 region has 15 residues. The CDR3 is CASSQDYGLANEQYF. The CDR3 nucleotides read TGTGCCAGCAGCCAAGATTACGGGCTAGCGAACGAGCAGTACTTC.

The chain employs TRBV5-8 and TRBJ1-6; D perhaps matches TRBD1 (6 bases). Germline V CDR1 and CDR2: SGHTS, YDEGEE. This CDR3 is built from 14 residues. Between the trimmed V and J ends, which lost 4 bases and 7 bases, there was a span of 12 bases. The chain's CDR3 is CASSLVQGNSPLHF. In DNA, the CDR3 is TGTGCCAGCAGCCTAGTGCAGGGGAATTCACCCCTCCACTTT.

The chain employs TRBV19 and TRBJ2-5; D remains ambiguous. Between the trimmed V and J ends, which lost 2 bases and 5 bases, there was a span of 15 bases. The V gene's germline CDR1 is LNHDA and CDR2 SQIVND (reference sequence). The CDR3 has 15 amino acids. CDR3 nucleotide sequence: TGTGCCAGTAGTATAATATCTAGTGGTGAGGAGACCCAGTACTTC. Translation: CASSIISSGEETQYF.

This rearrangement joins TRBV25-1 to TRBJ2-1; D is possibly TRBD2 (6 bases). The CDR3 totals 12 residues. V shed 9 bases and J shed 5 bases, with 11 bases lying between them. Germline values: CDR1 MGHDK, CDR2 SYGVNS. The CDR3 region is CASSGLNNEQFF. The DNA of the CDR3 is TGTGCCAGTTCGGGACTCAACAATGAGCAGTTCTTC.

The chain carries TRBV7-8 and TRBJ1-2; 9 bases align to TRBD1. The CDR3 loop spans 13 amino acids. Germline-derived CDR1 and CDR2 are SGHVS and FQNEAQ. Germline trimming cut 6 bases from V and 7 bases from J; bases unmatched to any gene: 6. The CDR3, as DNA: TGTGCCAGCAGGGGACAGGGAGGTGCTGGCTACACCTTC. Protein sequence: CASRGQGGAGYTF.

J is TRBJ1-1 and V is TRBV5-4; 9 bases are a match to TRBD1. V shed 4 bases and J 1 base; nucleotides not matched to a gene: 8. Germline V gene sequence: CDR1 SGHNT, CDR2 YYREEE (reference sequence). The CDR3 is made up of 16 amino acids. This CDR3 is CASSTLGQGKNTEAFF. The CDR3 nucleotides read TGTGCCAGCAGCACCCTGGGACAGGGAAAGAACACTGAAGCTTTCTTT.

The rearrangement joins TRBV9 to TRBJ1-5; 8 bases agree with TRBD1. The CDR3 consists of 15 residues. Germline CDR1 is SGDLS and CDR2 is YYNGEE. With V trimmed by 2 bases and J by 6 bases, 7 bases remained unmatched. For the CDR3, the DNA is TGTGCCAGCAGCGTCTCGGACAGGGTGGGTCAGCCCCAGCATTTT. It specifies CASSVSDRVGQPQHF.

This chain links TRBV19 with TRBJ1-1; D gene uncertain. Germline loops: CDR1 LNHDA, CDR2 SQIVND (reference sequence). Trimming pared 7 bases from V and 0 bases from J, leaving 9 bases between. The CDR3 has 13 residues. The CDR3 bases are TGTGCCAGTACCCTACGTTTGAACACTGAAGCTTTCTTT. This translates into CASTLRLNTEAFF.

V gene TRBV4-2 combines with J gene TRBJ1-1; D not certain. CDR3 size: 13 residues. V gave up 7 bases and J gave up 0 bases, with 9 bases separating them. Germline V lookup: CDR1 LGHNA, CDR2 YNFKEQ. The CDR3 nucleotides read TGTGCCAGCACCGGACTCCTGAACACTGAAGCTTTCTTT. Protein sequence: CASTGLLNTEAFF.